This T cell receptor (beta chain) stems from a study of T cell clones after liver transplantation. Study overall: Three of the eight recipients were HCV-positive; the rest had non-autoimmune, non-viral transplant indications. At least one year of complete immunosuppression withdrawal without enzymes over twice normal defined tolerance.

This CDR3 spans 15 amino acids. The V segment lost 5 bases and the J segment 2 bases; nucleotides outside the gene matches: 7. Germline assignment: CDR1 SNHLY and CDR2 FYNNEI. Unstimulated PBMCs were sorted into CD3+CD4+ and CD3+CD8+ populations. Here immunoSEQ multiplex PCR was the method, and the copy in TCRdb shows in-frame clones only, minus some. The sample yields 53,000 or so clones, less than 85% seen once. The chain is built from TRBV2 and TRBJ2-7; 9 bases match TRBD1. The clonotype originates from a human donor who received a liver transplant. The starting material was CD4+ T cells from blood, obtained before liver transplant. The CDR3 nucleotides are TGTGCCAGCAGTCCTCGGGACAGGGTTCCCTACGAGCAGTACTTC. Amino acid sequence: CASSPRDRVPYEQYF.